The source of this T cell receptor beta chain is a study of shared clonotypes between healthy human individuals. The CDR3 is 13 amino acids. CDR1 is SNHLY, CDR2 FYNNEI, per germline. V lost 5 bases and J 4 bases, leaving 11 bases between the germline ends. Every subset had its genomic DNA shared out evenly among several immunoSEQ plates. Only in-frame clones appear in the TCRdb table, and some are missing; sequencing was by immunoSEQ multiplex PCR. Among about 2.3 million clones listed, over 85% were seen once. With respect to this clone: This same CDR3 is encoded by further DNA sequences in the sample.

The source of this sequence is a man between 18 and 35 years old in good health. Some clones in this sample may be carry-over from other donors' samples. The chain couples TRBV2 to TRBJ1-2; the D gene is possibly TRBD1 (5 bases). Sequencing used naive CD4+ T cells from PBMCs. This sample's subset: CD45RA+ positively selected. The CDR3 DNA sequence: TGTGCCAGCAGTCCAGGGCAGGGCTATGGCTACACCTTC. This encodes CASSPGQGYGYTF.